The next 14 T cell receptor beta chains were all read from a single sample in a study of post-analysis software for immune sequencing data. Broader study findings: Five or six TRBV segments were significantly more frequent in patients than in controls. TRBV5-6, TRBV5-1 and TRBV20-1 were among these segments.

The library was made from cDNA and included unique molecular identifiers. TCRdb processed the PCR reads anew with MiXCR; each CDR3 protein has one entry. The table has approximately 570,000 distinct CDR3 sequences, roughly 46% seen once. These receptors have no identified antigens. Specimen: blood. The receptors were sampled from a girl aged 5 to 17 with multiple sclerosis.

The rearrangement uses TRBV29-1 and TRBJ2-1; 9 bases are shared with TRBD2. Germline-derived CDR1 and CDR2 are SQVTM and ANQGSEA. This CDR3 is 14 amino acids long. The J segment lost 7 bases and the V segment lost 5 bases, leaving 9 bases of the junction unmatched. The CDR3 DNA sequence: TGCAGCGTTCCGCGACTAGCGGCAGGGAATGAGCAGTTCTTC. Protein: CSVPRLAAGNEQFF.

This clonotype was seen a handful of times. V gene TRBV12-3 or TRBV12-4 combines with J gene TRBJ1-2; no clear D. The CDR3 runs to 14 residues. The germline V and J ends were trimmed by 3 bases and 5 bases, with 13 bases remaining between them. The DNA of the CDR3 is TGTGCCAGCAGTTTTAAGGCCTTTGGGTATGGCTACACCTTC. Translating it yields CASSFKAFGYGYTF.

The chain is built from TRBV7-8 and TRBJ2-1; 12 bases agree with TRBD2. Trimming took 5 bases from V and 1 from J; bases not matched to a gene: 9. The CDR3 loop spans 18 amino acids. CDR1 and CDR2 from the germline V gene are SGHVS and FQNEAQ. CDR3 sequence: CASSHRTSGDRSYNEQFF. The DNA for the CDR3 is TGTGCCAGCAGCCATCGGACTAGCGGGGATAGGTCCTACAATGAGCAGTTCTTC.

This clonotype was counted a few times. The chain is built from TRBV6-1 and TRBJ1-5; no firm D call. The CDR3 totals 14 residues. Trimming removed 8 bases at V and 6 bases at J, with 17 bases between. The germline CDR1 and CDR2 sequences are MNHNS and SASEGT. CDR3 amino acids: CASVGQQTGQPQHF. The CDR3 nucleotides read TGTGCCAGCGTTGGCCAGCAAACCGGTCAGCCCCAGCATTTT.

This clonotype was recorded once. The chain couples TRBV20-1 to TRBJ2-5; tentatively, D is TRBD1 (6 bases). CDR1 is DFQATT and CDR2 is SNEGSKA in the germline V gene (reference sequence). The CDR3 spans 13 residues. Trimming removed 3 bases from V and 5 bases from J, with 13 bases in between. Written as DNA, the CDR3 is TGCAGTGCTAGTTTGGGGGCTAGGGAGACCCAGTACTTC. It translates to CSASLGARETQYF.

The J gene is TRBJ1-1, the V gene TRBV12-3 or TRBV12-4, with no clear D. The CDR3 sequence is 11 residues long. V lost 9 bases, J lost 3 bases, and 8 bases lay in between. In DNA form, the CDR3 reads TGTGCCAGTAGGTGGGACACTGAAGCTTTCTTT. Translating gives CASRWDTEAFF.

V gene TRBV4-1 combines with J gene TRBJ2-3, with 9 bases aligning to TRBD2. The length of the CDR3 is 17 residues. CDR1 and CDR2 from the germline V gene are MGHRA and YSYEKL. Trimming removed 0 bases from V and 2 bases from J; junction bases left unmatched: 6. In DNA form, the CDR3 reads TGCGCCAGCAGCCAAGAGCCAGCGGGGGGCTACACAGATACGCAGTATTTT. Protein sequence: CASSQEPAGGYTDTQYF.

Concerning this clonotype itself: A read error may account for a junction end that differs from germline. The rearrangement uses TRBV7-6 and TRBJ2-3, with D possibly being TRBD2 (6 bases). This CDR3 has 18 residues. CDR1 SGHVS and CDR2 FNYEAQ come from the germline V gene. CDR3 DNA sequence: TGTGCCAGTAGCTTACCCTGGCTTATCGGAGGGGCCACAGATACGCAGTATTTT. Amino acids: CASSLPWLIGGATDTQYF.

The gene calls are TRBV5-1 and TRBJ1-4; D gene unclear. The CDR3 loop spans 12 amino acids. Trimming removed 5 bases at V and 4 bases at J, with 6 bases between. Germline loops: CDR1 SGHRS, CDR2 YFSETQ. CDR3 sequence: CASRDGNEKLFF. CDR3 sequence (DNA): TGCGCCAGCAGGGACGGTAATGAAAAACTGTTTTTT.

The V gene is TRBV10-3, the J gene TRBJ2-7, with D perhaps TRBD2 (6 bases). Germline-derived CDR1 and CDR2 are ENHRY and SYGVKD. V was cut by 5 bases and J by 5 bases, with 16 bases left in between. This CDR3 region has 14 residues. The CDR3 sequence is CAISSVGVADEQYF. As DNA, the CDR3 is TGTGCCATCAGTTCGGTGGGTGTAGCGGACGAGCAGTACTTC.

The chain has TRBV12-3 or TRBV12-4 and TRBJ1-2; tentative D call: TRBD1 (5 bases). V lost 5 bases and J 2 bases, leaving 15 bases between the germline ends. This CDR3 has 15 amino acids. The CDR3 DNA is TGTGCCAGCAGTCACTGGGGGGGTGTAAACTATGGCTACACCTTC. Amino acid sequence: CASSHWGGVNYGYTF.

This clonotype was seen a handful of times. This sequence joins TRBV29-1 and TRBJ2-1; 8 nucleotides agree with TRBD1. CDR1 SQVTM and CDR2 ANQGSEA come from the germline V gene. With V trimmed by 3 bases and J by 5 bases, 15 bases remained unmatched. The CDR3 extends over 17 amino acids. The CDR3: CSVDFGGTGGGHNEQFF. The CDR3 nucleotides read TGCAGCGTTGATTTTGGGGGGACAGGTGGAGGCCACAATGAGCAGTTCTTC.

CDR3 protein: CSAQVAPEAFF. CDR3 nucleotide sequence: TGCAGTGCCCAGGTCGCCCCTGAAGCTTTCTTT. The chain recombines TRBV20-1 with TRBJ1-1; D ambiguous. This CDR3 comprises 11 residues. CDR1 and CDR2 (germline): DFQATT, SNEGSKA (reference sequence). Trimming removed 6 bases at V and 6 bases at J, with 11 bases between.

The chain combines TRBV5-1 with TRBJ2-5, with 7 positions matching TRBD1. CDR3 length: 13 amino acids. V trimming: 7 bases; J trimming: 11 bases; junction bases outside the gene matches: 14. Germline V CDR1 and CDR2: SGHRS, YFSETQ. CDR3 residues: CASYGTVYNEQYF. CDR3 bases: TGCGCCAGCTACGGGACAGTCTACAATGAGCAGTACTTC.